Shown below are 27 T cell receptor beta chains from a single sample sequenced in a study of T cells in Graves' hyperthyroidism and ophthalmopathy. Using RNA transcripts as the source, TCR beta CDR3 regions were amplified. TCR CDR3 underwent first-round RT-PCR with the HTBI primer set. MiXCR, run by TCRdb on the multiplex PCR reads, gives a single entry per CDR3 protein. Among a few hundred thousand distinct CDR3 sequences listed, around 18% were seen once. The specimen was blood. The receptor source for this set is a man aged 18 to 29 with Graves' ophthalmopathy.

This clonotype was seen a handful of times. The chain uses TRBV5-1 and TRBJ2-5; a weak D match, TRBD2 (6 bases). CDR1 is SGHRS, CDR2 YFSETQ, per germline. This CDR3 is 14 amino acids long. V shed 3 bases and J shed 5 bases, with 14 bases lying between them. The CDR3 loop reads CASSSGSTGETQYF. DNA of the CDR3: TGCGCCAGCAGCTCCGGGAGCACGGGGGAGACCCAGTACTTC.

This clonotype was seen repeatedly, ten times or more. This chain connects TRBV3-1 to TRBJ2-1; tentative D call: TRBD2 (6 bases). The CDR3 consists of 15 residues. Germline values: CDR1 LGHDT, CDR2 YNNKEL (reference sequence). Between the trimmed V and J ends, which lost 4 bases and 9 bases, there was a span of 19 bases. CDR3 region: CASSPRGVGAGEQFF. The CDR3 region has the DNA TGTGCCAGCAGCCCTCGCGGGGTCGGGGCCGGTGAGCAGTTCTTC.

This clonotype was recorded at least ten times. The chain couples TRBV7-2 to TRBJ2-3; D is unclear. Germline loops: CDR1 SGHTA, CDR2 FQGNSA. The CDR3 length is 12 residues. Trimming pared 4 bases from V and 14 bases from J, leaving 16 bases between. CDR3 bases: TGTGCCAGCAGCTCCCCCGGCATTGTAACGTATTTT. Its protein is CASSSPGIVTYF.

This clonotype came up many times. The chain combines TRBV12-5 with TRBJ2-1; D may be TRBD2 (6 bases). CDR1 LGHNT and CDR2 FRNRAP come from the germline V gene. The V end lost 7 bases, the J end lost 7 bases, and 17 bases lay between the germline ends. The CDR3 covers 14 residues. The CDR3 sequence is CASAPRREGNEQFF. The CDR3 DNA reads as TGTGCTAGTGCCCCTCGGAGGGAAGGGAATGAGCAGTTCTTC.

In its sample, this clonotype was seen many times. The V and J genes are TRBV2 and TRBJ1-2, with D possibly being TRBD1 (6 bases). The V and J ends lost 11 bases and 8 bases respectively, with 18 bases between them. CDR3 size: 12 residues. Germline-derived CDR1 and CDR2 are SNHLY and FYNNEI. The CDR3 coding sequence is TGTGCCGGGATGACAGGAGGCTACGGCTACACCTTC. Its protein is CAGMTGGYGYTF. Together with reference TRBV2 and TRBJ1-2, the CDR3 gives the full variable domain: EPEVTQTPSHQVTQMGQEVILRCVPISNHLYFYWYRQILGQKVEFLVSFYNNEISEKSEIFDDQFSVERPDGSNFTLKIRSTKLEDSAMYFCAGMTGGYGYTFGSGTRLTVV.

The sample holds many counts of this clonotype. The J gene is TRBJ1-5, the V gene TRBV20-1; perhaps TRBD1 as D (5 bases). This CDR3 contains 13 residues. Germline V gene data show CDR1 as DFQATT and CDR2 as SNEGSKA (reference sequence). V was clipped by 5 bases and J by 3 bases, with 11 bases between them. CDR3 sequence: CSAGTGVNQPQHF. The CDR3 DNA reads TGCAGTGCTGGGACCGGGGTCAATCAGCCCCAGCATTTT.

This clonotype was seen a few times. The rearrangement uses TRBV24-1 and TRBJ2-7; D may be TRBD2 (5 bases). The CDR3 sequence is 13 residues long. V was trimmed by 7 bases and J by 2 bases, leaving 11 bases between them. The germline V gene has CDR1 KGHDR and CDR2 SFDVKD. The CDR3, as DNA: TGTGCCACCAGGGGAGAGGGTGCCTACGAGCAGTACTTC. Protein sequence: CATRGEGAYEQYF.

At least ten counts were recorded for this clonotype. The chain recombines TRBV10-3 with TRBJ2-7; 7 bases are shared with TRBD2. V shed 0 bases, J shed 1 base, and the junction held 3 bases outside the gene matches. The CDR3 length is 15 residues. Germline CDR1 reads ENHRY; CDR2 reads SYGVKD. The CDR3 spells CAISESLGGSYEQYF. The CDR3 DNA reads as TGTGCCATCAGTGAGTCTCTGGGGGGGTCCTACGAGCAGTACTTC.

The gene calls are TRBV6-2 or TRBV6-3 and TRBJ1-2; D possibly corresponds to TRBD1 (6 bases). The CDR3 totals 16 residues. Germline V gene lookup returns CDR1 MNHEY and CDR2 SVGEGT. Between the trimmed V and J ends, which lost 4 bases and 2 bases, there was a span of 17 bases. The CDR3 here is CASSLTLIQGNYGYTF. DNA of the CDR3: TGTGCCAGCAGTTTAACCCTTATACAGGGAAACTATGGCTACACCTTC.

This clonotype was picked up a small number of times. V is TRBV28 and J is TRBJ2-5, with 8 positions matching TRBD2. The CDR3 runs 15 residues. CDR1 and CDR2 from the germline V gene are MDHEN and SYDVKM. J was trimmed by 6 bases and V by 8 bases; bases with no gene match: 14. The CDR3 DNA sequence: TGTGCCAGCGAACCGGGGGGGGGGGCCGGGAAGACCCAGTACTTC. This sequence encodes CASEPGGGAGKTQYF.

The chain carries TRBV5-1 and TRBJ2-1, with 7 bases aligning to TRBD1. J was trimmed by 5 bases and V by 4 bases; bases with no gene match: 15. The CDR3 totals 17 residues. Germline V lookup: CDR1 SGHRS, CDR2 YFSETQ. The CDR3 region has the DNA TGCGCCAGCAGCCCTGGGGCCGGGACAGTCAAGAACAATGAGCAGTTCTTC. Protein product: CASSPGAGTVKNNEQFF.

This clonotype was detected many times. The chain employs TRBV2 and TRBJ1-3; D gene uncertain. CDR3 length: 13 amino acids. CDR1 and CDR2 from the germline V gene are SNHLY and FYNNEI. The V gene lost 6 bases and the J gene lost 6 bases, with 12 bases spanning the gap. The CDR3 DNA reads TGTGCCAGCAGCCTCGACGGTATAAACACCATATATTTT. Encoded protein: CASSLDGINTIYF.

This sequence joins TRBV20-1 and TRBJ1-1, with 9 bases aligning to TRBD1. After removal of 6 bases from V and 4 bases from J, the junction contained 9 bases not matched to a gene. Germline CDR1 is DFQATT and CDR2 is SNEGSKA (reference sequence). The CDR3 is made up of 14 amino acids. CDR3 protein: CSAMTGGRSTEAFF. The CDR3 bases are TGCAGTGCGATGACAGGGGGTCGGTCCACTGAAGCTTTCTTT.

In its sample, this clonotype was seen a few times. The chain links TRBV6-1 to TRBJ1-3, with 8 positions matching TRBD1. From germline, CDR1 is MNHNS and CDR2 SASEGT. CDR3 length: 15 residues. V dropped 6 bases and J dropped 2; count of bases not matched to a gene: 6. The CDR3 loop is CASSNGQGPGNTIYF. As DNA, the CDR3 is TGTGCCAGCAGCAACGGACAGGGCCCTGGAAACACCATATATTTT.

This clonotype was recorded at least ten times. The chain carries TRBV7-8 and TRBJ1-1; 9 bases are shared with TRBD1. Germline loops: CDR1 SGHVS, CDR2 FQNEAQ. The CDR3 spans 15 residues. J gave up 4 bases and V 6 bases, and 9 bases lay outside the gene matches. The CDR3 DNA is TGTGCCAGCAGGGAAACAGGGGGCAGGGGCACTGAAGCTTTCTTT. Amino acid sequence: CASRETGGRGTEAFF.

This chain links TRBV3-1 with TRBJ2-3; 8 bases agree with TRBD2. Germline trimming cut 2 bases from V and 2 bases from J; bases unmatched to any gene: 3. The CDR3 has 15 residues. CDR1 is LGHDT and CDR2 is YNNKEL in the germline V gene (reference sequence). The CDR3 DNA sequence: TGTGCCAGCAGCCAACCTAGCGGGTACACAGATACGCAGTATTTT. Its protein is CASSQPSGYTDTQYF.

This clonotype was counted only a few times. This could be a read error, since a much larger clone is one nucleotide away. The genes are TRBV12-3 or TRBV12-4 and TRBJ1-1; D remains unclear. The CDR3 extends over 12 amino acids. The CDR3 region is CASSEGYTEASF. The CDR3 DNA follows: TGTGCCAGCAGTGAAGGGTACACTGAAGCTTCCTTT.

The chain uses TRBV11-1 and TRBJ1-1; 9 bases map to TRBD1. The CDR3 length is 17 residues. Trimming cost V 2 bases and J 4 bases; bases outside gene matches: 11. Germline CDR1 and CDR2: SGHAT and FQDESV (reference sequence). The CDR3 region is CASSLKRDREEVTEAFF. CDR3 bases: TGTGCCAGCAGCTTAAAGCGGGACAGGGAGGAGGTCACTGAAGCTTTCTTT. Filled out from reference TRBV11-1 and TRBJ1-1, the complete variable domain reads EAEVAQSPRYKITEKSQAVAFWCDPISGHATLYWYRQILGQGPELLVQFQDESVVDDSQLPKDRFSAERLKGVDSTLKIQPAELGDSAMYLCASSLKRDREEVTEAFFGQGTRLTVV.

This clonotype was counted many times. The chain links TRBV3-1 to TRBJ2-3; the match to TRBD1 covers 7 bases. Unmatched junction bases numbered 7, after V lost 4 bases and J lost 0 bases. CDR1 LGHDT and CDR2 YNNKEL come from the germline V gene (reference sequence). The CDR3 totals 16 residues. Written as DNA, the CDR3 is TGTGCCAGCAGCCCAGGACAGGTTTCGAGCACAGATACGCAGTATTTT. It yields the protein CASSPGQVSSTDTQYF.

In this sample, this clonotype turned up many times. The chain couples TRBV3-1 to TRBJ1-5; 9 nucleotides align to TRBD1. J was trimmed by 6 bases and V by 4 bases; bases with no gene match: 7. This CDR3 region has 15 residues. Germline V CDR1 and CDR2: LGHDT, YNNKEL (reference sequence). The CDR3 nucleotides are TGTGCCAGCAGCCTAAACAGGGGGCAAGGTCAGCCCCAGCATTTT. Translation: CASSLNRGQGQPQHF.

At least ten counts were recorded for this clonotype. This chain joins TRBV7-9 and TRBJ1-1, with D tentatively TRBD1 (5 bases). The CDR3 contains 15 residues. Between the trimmed V and J ends, which lost 5 bases and 0 bases, there was a span of 13 bases. CDR1 and CDR2 from the germline V gene are SEHNR and FQNEAQ (reference sequence). The CDR3 bases are TGTGCCAGCAGCCAAAGGGGACGGATGAACACTGAAGCTTTCTTT. The encoded protein is CASSQRGRMNTEAFF.

This clonotype was seen at least ten times. The chain links TRBV12-3 or TRBV12-4 to TRBJ2-7, with TRBD1 matching 8 bases. V shed 4 bases, J shed 3 bases, and the junction held 5 bases outside the gene matches. The CDR3 length is 14 residues. As DNA, the CDR3 is TGTGCCAGCAGTTCCCCAGGGGGCGGCTACGAGCAGTACTTC. Residues: CASSSPGGGYEQYF.

This chain uses TRBV4-1 with TRBJ1-2; no reliable D call. The CDR3 sequence is 13 residues long. Germline CDR1 reads MGHRA; CDR2 reads YSYEKL. V dropped 5 bases and J dropped 4 bases, with 11 bases sitting between them. The CDR3 DNA reads TGCGCCAGCAGCACGGTGGATAGCTATGGCTACACCTTC. Translating it yields CASSTVDSYGYTF.

A few counts support this clonotype. This chain uses TRBV2 with TRBJ1-1; 8 nucleotides align to TRBD1. The CDR3 is 14 amino acids. The germline gives CDR1 SNHLY, CDR2 FYNNEI. Trimming cost V 8 bases and J 7 bases; bases outside gene matches: 12. CDR3 residues: CASHNSGRGLEAFF. The CDR3 nucleotides read TGTGCCAGCCATAATTCTGGCAGGGGGCTTGAAGCTTTCTTT.

This clonotype came up many times. This chain links TRBV28 with TRBJ2-5, with D perhaps matching TRBD2 (5 bases). V was cut by 6 bases and J by 3 bases, with 17 bases left in between. The CDR3 is 15 amino acids. Germline CDR1 reads MDHEN; CDR2 reads SYDVKM. The CDR3 sequence: CASSLGREPEETQYF. The DNA for the CDR3 is TGTGCCAGCAGCCTGGGGAGAGAACCAGAAGAGACCCAGTACTTC.

This chain links TRBV14 with TRBJ2-2; possibly TRBD1 for D (5 bases). This CDR3 has 17 residues. CDR1 and CDR2 from the germline V gene are SGHDN and FVKESK. With 3 bases removed from V and 0 bases from J, the gap between germline ends came to 14 bases. CDR3 nucleotide sequence: TGTGCCAGCAGCCAGGAGAAATTGGGGCCGAACACCGGGGAGCTGTTTTTT. It translates to CASSQEKLGPNTGELFF. Drawing the rest from reference TRBV14 and TRBJ2-2, the complete variable domain is EAGVTQFPSHSVIEKGQTVTLRCDPISGHDNLYWYRRVMGKEIKFLLHFVKESKQDESGMPNNRFLAERTGGTYSTLKVQPAELEDSGVYFCASSQEKLGPNTGELFFGEGSRLTVL.

This clonotype was found many times. A junction end diverges from the germline sequence, so it may reflect a read error. The chain links TRBV12-3 or TRBV12-4 to TRBJ2-1; tentative D call: TRBD2 (6 bases). This CDR3 has 14 residues. CDR3 in amino acids: CASRSGLAPNGQFF. The CDR3 DNA reads as TGTGCCAGCAGGTCGGGACTGGCCCCCAATGGGCAGTTCTTC.